This entry is about one T cell receptor beta chain. Its antigen is currently unknown. The entry originates in a study of cytomegalovirus exposure and HLA in healthy donors. General study points: Sequencing depth across donors, presence/absence analyses assumed, was roughly uniform. CMV serostatus was the only immune exposure information that was available. TRBV6-2, TRBV6-3 and other indistinguishable V segments were excluded.

Healthy donors of bone marrow made up the group. Trimming cost V 5 bases and J 4 bases; bases outside gene matches: 5. CDR1 is SGHTA and CDR2 is FQGNSA in the germline V gene. The CDR3 sequence is 15 residues long. Primers included in the PCR were 60 Vbeta and 13 Jbeta primers. The data were produced by immunoSEQ multiplex PCR, yet TCRdb's version contains in-frame clones alone and is incomplete. The sample includes about 200,000 clones, about 82% seen only once; the top ten take less than 2.5%. This receptor was identified in a woman aged 45-59 years in good health and CMV-seronegative. The gene calls are TRBV7-2 and TRBJ2-7, with TRBD2 matching over 13 bases. The sequenced sample was PBMCs. The CDR3 is CASSQGLAGRYEQYF. The CDR3, as DNA: TGTGCCAGCAGCCAGGGACTAGCGGGAAGATACGAGCAGTACTTC.